This is a list of T cell receptor beta chains from one sample in a study of blood T cell repertoires in COVID-19. The protocol was immunoSEQ multiplex PCR, while the TCRdb copy is restricted to in-frame clones and leaves out a portion. Of approximately 210,000 clones listed, about nine tenths are singletons. What was sequenced was peripheral blood. These receptors all stem from a man younger than 40 who had recovered from COVID-19. Each CDR3 is given with its conserved first and last residue. D genes are given only for firm matches. Clone size is not always given. Where it is, it says once, few, many or a class for expanded clones.

v_call: TRBV10-2; d_call: -; clone_size: -; j_call: TRBJ1-4; cdr3_aa: CASRGAQDEKLFF; cdr3_nt: TGCGCCAGCAGAGGGGCTCAGGATGAAAAACTGTTTTTT
v_call: TRBV7-2; d_call: TRBD1; clone_size: -; j_call: TRBJ1-2; cdr3_aa: CASSMTTGRTSGYTF; cdr3_nt: TGTGCCAGCAGCATGACGACAGGGAGGACGAGTGGCTACACCTTC
v_call: TRBV6-5; d_call: -; clone_size: -; j_call: TRBJ1-1; cdr3_aa: CASSYSRGTEAFF; cdr3_nt: TGTGCCAGCAGTTACTCCAGGGGCACTGAAGCTTTCTTT
v_call: TRBV2; d_call: -; clone_size: -; j_call: TRBJ2-1; cdr3_aa: CASSEGLAYEQFF; cdr3_nt: TGTGCCAGCAGTGAAGGGCTAGCCTATGAGCAGTTCTTC
v_call: TRBV5-1; d_call: -; clone_size: -; j_call: TRBJ2-1; cdr3_aa: CASSSIATAGGEQFF; cdr3_nt: TGCGCCAGCAGTAGTATCGCCACTGCTGGGGGGGAGCAGTTCTTC
v_call: TRBV6-5; d_call: TRBD1; clone_size: -; j_call: TRBJ1-2; cdr3_aa: CASSYSPGQGGYGYTF; cdr3_nt: TGTGCCAGCAGTTACTCCCCGGGGCAGGGGGGCTATGGCTACACCTTC
v_call: TRBV19; d_call: TRBD1; clone_size: -; j_call: TRBJ2-6; cdr3_aa: CASSFRTGRAGANVLTF; cdr3_nt: TGTGCCAGTAGTTTCCGGACAGGGCGGGCTGGGGCCAACGTCCTGACTTTC
v_call: TRBV30; d_call: TRBD1; clone_size: -; j_call: TRBJ2-7; cdr3_aa: CAWSRGRDEQYF; cdr3_nt: TGTGCCTGGAGCAGGGGGCGGGACGAGCAGTACTTC
v_call: TRBV3-1/TRBV3-2; d_call: TRBD1; clone_size: -; j_call: TRBJ1-2; cdr3_aa: CASSQEGGQGDGYTF; cdr3_nt: TGTGCCAGCAGCCAAGAAGGCGGACAGGGGGATGGCTACACCTTC
v_call: TRBV5-1; d_call: TRBD1; clone_size: once; j_call: TRBJ1-1; cdr3_aa: CASSPRTGTNTEAFF; cdr3_nt: TGCGCCAGCAGCCCGCGGACAGGGACAAACACTGAAGCTTTCTTT
v_call: TRBV6-2/TRBV6-3; d_call: -; clone_size: -; j_call: TRBJ1-5; cdr3_aa: CASSFGQATGINQPQHF; cdr3_nt: TGTGCCAGCAGTTTCGGGCAGGCAACCGGGATAAATCAGCCCCAGCATTTT
v_call: TRBV24-1; d_call: TRBD2; clone_size: -; j_call: TRBJ2-3; cdr3_aa: CATSDSGTSAYTDTQYF; cdr3_nt: TGTGCCACCAGTGATTCTGGGACTAGCGCCTACACAGATACGCAGTATTTT
v_call: TRBV30; d_call: TRBD1; clone_size: -; j_call: TRBJ2-4; cdr3_aa: CAWSLPGQGAYKNIQYF; cdr3_nt: TGTGCCTGGAGCCTCCCGGGACAGGGGGCCTACAAAAACATTCAGTACTTC
v_call: TRBV5-1; d_call: -; clone_size: once; j_call: TRBJ2-7; cdr3_aa: CASSPIQVISNEQYF; cdr3_nt: TGCGCCAGCAGCCCCATACAGGTGATCTCTAACGAGCAGTACTTC
v_call: TRBV4-1; d_call: TRBD1; clone_size: -; j_call: TRBJ2-7; cdr3_aa: CASSQGTLTGMGEQYF; cdr3_nt: TGCGCCAGCAGCCAAGGGACCCTGACAGGGATGGGCGAGCAGTACTTC
v_call: TRBV6-5; d_call: TRBD2; clone_size: -; j_call: TRBJ2-3; cdr3_aa: CASSPSGGYTDTQYF; cdr3_nt: TGTGCCAGCAGTCCAAGCGGGGGATACACAGATACGCAGTATTTT
v_call: TRBV29-1; d_call: TRBD2; clone_size: -; j_call: TRBJ2-7; cdr3_aa: CSVDLLAVSSYEQYF; cdr3_nt: TGCAGCGTTGATTTACTAGCGGTAAGCTCCTACGAGCAGTACTTC
v_call: TRBV5-4; d_call: TRBD1; clone_size: -; j_call: TRBJ1-2; cdr3_aa: CASSFGTDSYGYTF; cdr3_nt: TGTGCCAGCAGCTTCGGGACAGATTCCTATGGCTACACCTTC
v_call: TRBV19; d_call: -; clone_size: -; j_call: TRBJ1-2; cdr3_aa: CASSLRGGGPANYGYTF; cdr3_nt: TGTGCCAGTAGTCTCCGGGGGGGAGGACCAGCTAACTATGGCTACACCTTC
v_call: TRBV10-2; d_call: -; clone_size: -; j_call: TRBJ2-2; cdr3_aa: CASSESRRPSGELFF; cdr3_nt: TGCGCCAGCAGTGAGTCGCGCAGGCCCTCCGGGGAGCTGTTTTTT
v_call: TRBV27; d_call: TRBD1; clone_size: -; j_call: TRBJ1-1; cdr3_aa: CASSHDRVQMNTEAFF; cdr3_nt: TGTGCCAGCAGTCATGACAGGGTCCAAATGAACACTGAAGCTTTCTTT
v_call: TRBV2; d_call: -; clone_size: -; j_call: TRBJ2-3; cdr3_aa: CASSQEADTQYF; cdr3_nt: TGTGCCAGCAGTCAGGAGGCGGATACGCAGTATTTT
v_call: TRBV9; d_call: -; clone_size: -; j_call: TRBJ2-1; cdr3_aa: CASSVATTQNEQFF; cdr3_nt: TGTGCCAGCAGCGTAGCCACTACACAAAATGAGCAGTTCTTC
v_call: TRBV25-1; d_call: TRBD1; clone_size: -; j_call: TRBJ2-7; cdr3_aa: CASMPSPGQGARVKQYF; cdr3_nt: TGTGCCAGCATGCCTTCTCCGGGACAGGGGGCGCGAGTCAAGCAGTACTTC
v_call: TRBV6-1; d_call: -; clone_size: -; j_call: TRBJ2-1; cdr3_aa: CASSGWRGQSSYNEQFF; cdr3_nt: TGTGCCAGCAGTGGGTGGCGGGGCCAGAGCTCCTACAATGAGCAGTTCTTC
v_call: TRBV5-1; d_call: -; clone_size: -; j_call: TRBJ2-7; cdr3_aa: CASSFRESSEQYF; cdr3_nt: TGCGCCAGCAGCTTCAGGGAATCCAGCGAGCAGTACTTC
v_call: TRBV3-1/TRBV3-2; d_call: TRBD1; clone_size: -; j_call: TRBJ1-2; cdr3_aa: CASSQEGRGKNYGYTF; cdr3_nt: TGTGCCAGCAGCCAAGAAGGCAGGGGGAAAAACTATGGCTACACCTTC
v_call: TRBV5-1; d_call: TRBD1; clone_size: -; j_call: TRBJ2-1; cdr3_aa: CASSPFPGTGTYNEQFF; cdr3_nt: TGCGCCAGCAGCCCCTTTCCCGGGACAGGCACCTACAATGAGCAGTTCTTC
v_call: TRBV7-2; d_call: TRBD1; clone_size: -; j_call: TRBJ1-4; cdr3_aa: CASSLPPQGAINEKLFF; cdr3_nt: TGTGCCAGCAGCTTGCCGCCTCAGGGGGCCATTAATGAAAAACTGTTTTTT
v_call: TRBV6-5; d_call: TRBD2; clone_size: -; j_call: TRBJ2-1; cdr3_aa: CASSFERGTYNEQFF; cdr3_nt: TGTGCCAGCAGTTTTGAGCGGGGGACCTACAATGAGCAGTTCTTC
v_call: TRBV5-6; d_call: -; clone_size: -; j_call: TRBJ2-5; cdr3_aa: CASSLVQLETQYF; cdr3_nt: TGTGCCAGCAGCTTGGTACAGCTGGAGACCCAGTACTTC
v_call: TRBV6-1; d_call: -; clone_size: -; j_call: TRBJ2-3; cdr3_aa: CASSEVQGTDTQYF; cdr3_nt: TGTGCCAGCAGTGAAGTCCAGGGGACAGATACGCAGTATTTT
v_call: TRBV11-3; d_call: -; clone_size: -; j_call: TRBJ2-1; cdr3_aa: CASSFSNSNEQFF; cdr3_nt: TGTGCCAGCAGCTTTAGTAACAGCAATGAGCAGTTCTTC
v_call: TRBV12-3/TRBV12-4; d_call: -; clone_size: -; j_call: TRBJ2-7; cdr3_aa: CASSLGPTYEQYF; cdr3_nt: TGTGCCAGCAGTTTAGGGCCGACCTACGAGCAGTACTTC
v_call: TRBV18; d_call: TRBD2; clone_size: -; j_call: TRBJ2-7; cdr3_aa: CASSLNSIERGGDLYEQYF; cdr3_nt: TGTGCCAGCTCACTGAACTCGATAGAGCGGGGGGGCGACCTCTACGAGCAGTACTTC
v_call: TRBV7-6; d_call: TRBD2; clone_size: -; j_call: TRBJ2-7; cdr3_aa: CASSQGGFWGYEQYF; cdr3_nt: TGTGCCAGCAGCCAGGGAGGGTTTTGGGGATACGAGCAGTACTTC
v_call: TRBV7-9; d_call: -; clone_size: few; j_call: TRBJ2-1; cdr3_aa: CASSLAELEQFF; cdr3_nt: TGTGCCAGCAGCTTAGCTGAGCTTGAGCAGTTCTTC
v_call: TRBV7-9; d_call: -; clone_size: -; j_call: TRBJ2-7; cdr3_aa: CASSLAERYEQYF; cdr3_nt: TGTGCCAGCAGCTTAGCGGAGAGATACGAGCAGTACTTC
v_call: TRBV6-5; d_call: -; clone_size: once; j_call: TRBJ1-1; cdr3_aa: CASSYSGGTEAFF; cdr3_nt: TGTGCCAGCAGTTACTCAGGGGGCACTGAAGCTTTCTTT
v_call: TRBV7-7; d_call: TRBD1; clone_size: -; j_call: TRBJ2-7; cdr3_aa: CASSPPGQGFSYEQYF; cdr3_nt: TGTGCCAGCAGCCCACCGGGACAGGGGTTCTCCTACGAGCAGTACTTC
v_call: TRBV12-3/TRBV12-4; d_call: -; clone_size: -; j_call: TRBJ2-3; cdr3_aa: CASSPTSDTQYF; cdr3_nt: TGTGCCAGCAGTCCGACTTCCGATACGCAGTATTTT
v_call: TRBV27; d_call: -; clone_size: few; j_call: TRBJ2-7; cdr3_aa: CASKGRVYEQYF; cdr3_nt: TGTGCCAGCAAGGGCAGGGTCTACGAGCAGTACTTC
v_call: TRBV7-9; d_call: -; clone_size: -; j_call: TRBJ1-2; cdr3_aa: CASSSGSYGYTF; cdr3_nt: TGTGCCAGCAGCTCAGGATCCTATGGCTACACCTTC
v_call: TRBV10-3; d_call: TRBD1; clone_size: -; j_call: TRBJ1-2; cdr3_aa: CAISPNRDRGYGYTF; cdr3_nt: TGTGCCATCAGTCCCAACCGGGACAGGGGCTATGGCTACACCTTC
v_call: TRBV10-3; d_call: TRBD2; clone_size: -; j_call: TRBJ2-1; cdr3_aa: CAISELAGPSWNEQFF; cdr3_nt: TGTGCCATCAGTGAGCTAGCGGGGCCCTCTTGGAATGAGCAGTTCTTC
v_call: TRBV24-1; d_call: TRBD2; clone_size: -; j_call: TRBJ2-3; cdr3_aa: CATSEGSGGRADTQYF; cdr3_nt: TGTGCCACCAGTGAGGGTAGCGGGGGCCGGGCAGATACGCAGTATTTT
v_call: TRBV7-8; d_call: TRBD2; clone_size: -; j_call: TRBJ2-3; cdr3_aa: CASSLELAGASTDTQYF; cdr3_nt: TGTGCCAGCAGCTTAGAATTAGCGGGGGCTAGCACAGATACGCAGTATTTT
v_call: TRBV5-8; d_call: TRBD1; clone_size: -; j_call: TRBJ1-5; cdr3_aa: CASSLGTGSNQPQHF; cdr3_nt: TGTGCCAGCAGCTTGGGGACAGGGAGCAATCAGCCCCAGCATTTT
v_call: TRBV14; d_call: -; clone_size: -; j_call: TRBJ1-6; cdr3_aa: CASGGVGSPLHF; cdr3_nt: TGTGCCAGCGGGGGGGTCGGATCACCCCTCCACTTT
v_call: TRBV24-1; d_call: -; clone_size: -; j_call: TRBJ2-1; cdr3_aa: CATSDLRRNEQFF; cdr3_nt: TGTGCCACCAGTGATTTAAGGAGAAATGAGCAGTTCTTC
v_call: TRBV28; d_call: TRBD1; clone_size: -; j_call: TRBJ2-5; cdr3_aa: CASSLGTGNQETQYF; cdr3_nt: TGTGCCAGCAGTCTCGGGACAGGGAATCAAGAGACCCAGTACTTC
v_call: TRBV25-1; d_call: -; clone_size: -; j_call: TRBJ1-2; cdr3_aa: CASSPQGGFIYGYTF; cdr3_nt: TGTGCCAGCAGTCCGCAGGGAGGTTTTATCTATGGCTACACCTTC
v_call: TRBV7-2; d_call: TRBD1; clone_size: -; j_call: TRBJ1-3; cdr3_aa: CASSLAQGGGNTIYF; cdr3_nt: TGTGCCAGCAGCTTAGCACAGGGGGGGGGAAACACCATATATTTT
v_call: TRBV19; d_call: TRBD1; clone_size: -; j_call: TRBJ1-5; cdr3_aa: CASRGRNQPQHF; cdr3_nt: TGTGCCAGCAGGGGGAGAAATCAGCCCCAGCATTTT
v_call: TRBV10-3; d_call: TRBD1; clone_size: -; j_call: TRBJ1-3; cdr3_aa: CAIEEQGFGNTIYF; cdr3_nt: TGTGCCATCGAAGAACAGGGGTTCGGAAACACCATATATTTT